This T cell receptor beta chain was documented in a study of CD8+ T cells in alopecia areata. CDR1 SQVTM and CDR2 ANQGSEA come from the germline V gene. The CDR3 runs 12 residues. The V end was cut by 5 bases, the J end by 6 bases, with 14 bases between. Following RNA extraction, reverse transcription yielded cDNA that acted as the sequencing template. Produced via immunoSEQ multiplex PCR; TCRdb's table is partial and in-frame only. Of around 270,000 clones listed, roughly 60% were seen once; the top ten hold over 1.5%. Treatment described: oral pan-JAK inhibitor, 5-10 mg twice daily. Peripheral blood and lesional scalp punch biopsies were taken from alopecia areata patients.

This receptor was obtained from a human donor with alopecia areata. The chain uses TRBV29-1 and TRBJ2-7; no clear D. The sequencing used CD4+ T cells sorted from blood, collected at week 24, from a patient treated with tofacitinib. CDR3 DNA sequence: TGCAGCGTTACCACCACGAAGGGCGAGCAGTACTTC. It is translated as CSVTTTKGEQYF.